This T cell receptor (beta chain) was observed in a study of blood T cell repertoires in COVID-19. About the research overall: Specimens from acute and convalescent COVID-19 originated in the United States, Italy and Spain.

The cohort comprised adults aged roughly 18 to 95 years residing in about 25 US areas. Before being deemed recovered, Cohort 3 donors had two negative PCRs, clearance, or symptom resolution. TCRdb's copy holds only in-frame clones and misses some; the assay was immunoSEQ multiplex PCR. Of about 270,000 clones listed, 86% are singletons. The CDR3 loop spans 12 amino acids. The V end lost 6 bases, the J end lost 15 bases, and 18 bases lay between the germline ends. The clonotype originates from a woman between 18 and 29 years old who had recovered from COVID-19. The sequencing sample was made of PBMCs or T cells enriched from blood (not recorded which). J is TRBJ2-1 and V is TRBV12-3 or TRBV12-4, with a tentative D call TRBD1 (5 bases). This chain's CDR3 is CASSSTIGAWFF. Written as DNA, the CDR3 is TGTGCCAGCAGCTCCACCATAGGGGCATGGTTCTTC.